This TCR beta chain was sequenced for a study of cytomegalovirus exposure and HLA in healthy donors. Study-wide results and limits: Among TCR beta chains, those listed as cytomegalovirus-associated numbered about 160. Later analysis suggested links between common viral pathogens and several top significant clusters.

Primers included in the PCR were 60 Vbeta and 13 Jbeta primers. Profiled with immunoSEQ multiplex PCR; TCRdb holds only in-frame clones, not every one. The table records 200,000 or so clones, more than 60% of them present only once. Worth noting for this clone: Its target is unknown.

The germline gives CDR1 GTSNPN, CDR2 SVGIG (reference sequence). This CDR3 region has 15 residues. V shed 2 bases and J 5 bases; nucleotides not matched to a gene: 11. The sequencing input was PBMCs. The chain links TRBV30 to TRBJ1-2; 7 bases line up with TRBD1. The clonotype comes from a man aged 40-50 years in good health and CMV-seronegative. The CDR3 reads CAWSPKQGIGYGYTF. CDR3 nucleotides: TGTGCCTGGAGTCCTAAACAGGGGATAGGGTATGGCTACACCTTC.